Given below is one T cell receptor beta chain in context. Its antigen has not been determined. Per-base qualities were not stored, and no clone one base away is much larger. Its CDR3 holds 15 amino acids, cysteine through phenylalanine. CDR3 DNA only is kept here, 45 bases in frame from base 1. The germline V gene sets CDR1 to SGHNT and CDR2 to YENEEA. The trim is 0 bases for V and 2 bases for J, with a gap of 10 bases between the germline ends. After roughly 11 days of culture, CD4+ T cells were isolated with the EasySep CD4+ T cell isolation kit. Each participant got two doses of an mRNA SARS-CoV-2 vaccine, either BNT162b2 or mRNA-1273. The absence of prior SARS-CoV-2 infection in healthy vaccine recipients was confirmed by negative nucleocapsid antibodies before and after vaccination. Half of the culture medium was replaced with fresh IL-2-containing medium on days 3 and 7. Unless noted otherwise, every peptide stimulation condition was cultured in triplicate wells. PBMC were separated from whole blood using Ficoll-Paque Plus gradient centrifugation and were then either cryopreserved at -140C or used fresh. The QIAamp micro DNA kit was used to extract genomic DNA from the cultured CD4+ T cells.

This specimen belongs to a study of vaccination effects on CD4 cells after COVID-19 (dated by TCRdb to between 2021 and 2023). For context, the study as a whole: The ViraFEST assay stimulated PBMC with viral peptide pools and then used TCR sequencing to identify antigen-specific CD4+ T cell clonotypes by expansion. Post-vaccine samples across the study were collected a median of 72 days after the second dose, with a range of 14 to 241. Roughly 1.9 million PBMC per well were cultured with approximately 10 ug/ml peptides in IMDM containing about 5% human AB serum, about 10 IU/ml IL-2 and gentamicin. SARS-CoV-2 spike-specific CD4+ TCR repertoires from before and after mRNA vaccination were compared in COVID-19 convalescent patients and in infection-naive vaccine recipients. The full study included roughly 11 COVID-19 convalescent patients and a handful of SARS-CoV-2-naive healthy vaccine recipients. Cultures from other donors in the study were sequenced with the Oncomine TCR Beta short-read assay on an Illumina iSeq 100. Summary of the overall study and its limitations: In healthy vaccine recipients, vaccine-induced clones were almost all SARS-CoV-2 mono-reactive, with only 1 of 255 being cross-reactive with common cold coronaviruses. The study was limited by a small number of convalescent patients, and early post-infection timepoints were lacking. Marked clonal contraction was observed in both infection-induced and vaccine-induced clones at late post-vaccination timepoints, consistent with waning T cell responses.

Receptor libraries were prepared by the immunoSEQ multiplex PCR assay. DNA from the cultured and isolated CD4+ T cells underwent TCR beta CDR3 sequencing. For the original study's pipeline: Non-productive TCR sequences were discarded, and reads were trimmed to the CDR3 region, with only CDR3s of 7 or more amino acids retained. The MANAFEST web app was used to pick out antigen-specific clonotypes by comparing their expansion in peptide wells with that in reference cultures. To count as positive, a clone had to show expansion at FDR<0.05 compared with the reference and with all other wells, an odds ratio above 5, and a frequency above 0.1% in two replicate wells. Cross-reactive clonotypes were defined as significantly expanded in SARS-CoV-2 spike wells and in at least one common cold coronavirus spike condition. Levenshtein distance calculated with the stringdist R package was used to assess CDR3 similarity, and unrooted trees were constructed with ape in R 3.6.1. TCRdb mirrors the immuneACCESS table, restricted to in-frame sequences. Some clones are absent from its copies; in checked studies, under half trace to an unresolved V gene, and the reason for the others is unknown. The V and J calls and clone size were taken over from that table, and D and trimming were inferred from the DNA. This sample has around 69,000 clones in its table, and 70% to 80% of those were observed once. The ten largest clones represent about 2.5% of the sample.

This receptor was identified in a human donor who received a COVID-19 vaccine. The sequencing used CD4+ T cells from PBMCs cultured without peptide, collected after COVID-19 vaccination. In this chain, TRBV11-3 is recombined with TRBJ1-1, and possibly TRBD1, on 5 matching bases. The DNA sequence is given as TGTGCCAGCAGCTTAGATTCAGGGCCTAACACTGAAGCTTTCTTT. Its amino acids are CASSLDSGPNTEAFF.